The 21 T cell receptor beta chains below come from one sample, sequenced in a study of T cell responses to AZD1222 COVID-19 vaccine. Sequencing was performed with immunoSEQ multiplex PCR; in TCRdb, only in-frame clones are kept and a portion is missing. The sample contains approximately 100,000 clones, about 87% of which appear only once. Source: peripheral blood, taken on day 0 of AZD1222 vaccination. These receptors were taken from an adult in good health.

V gene TRBV6-2 or TRBV6-3 combines with J gene TRBJ1-1; a possible D gene is TRBD1 (6 bases). CDR1 is MNHEY and CDR2 is SVGEGT in the germline V gene. V was clipped by 6 bases and J by 8 bases, with 13 bases between them. The CDR3 consists of 12 residues. For the CDR3, the DNA is TGTGCCAGCAGCCAAAACGGACAGGAAGCTTTCTTT. This encodes CASSQNGQEAFF.

The V gene is TRBV5-4, the J gene TRBJ1-2; D is unresolved. The V gene's germline CDR1 is SGHNT and CDR2 YYREEE (reference sequence). V lost 5 bases, J lost 5 bases, and 10 bases lay in between. The CDR3 covers 12 residues. The CDR3 here is CASRRPGYGYTF. For the CDR3, the DNA is TGTGCCAGCAGGCGGCCGGGGTATGGCTACACCTTC.

The rearrangement links TRBV28 to TRBJ2-4, with D unclear. Germline-derived CDR1 and CDR2 are MDHEN and SYDVKM. The CDR3 consists of 15 residues. Trimming took 6 bases from V and 0 from J, leaving 12 bases between them. CDR3 DNA sequence: TGTGCCAGCAGCTACGGAAGATTAGCCAAAAACATTCAGTACTTC. This codes for CASSYGRLAKNIQYF.

This chain links TRBV7-6 with TRBJ2-7; a weak D match, TRBD2 (5 bases). Trimming took off 2 bases at V and 5 bases at J, with 16 bases between the two ends. The CDR3 covers 15 residues. CDR1 is SGHVS, CDR2 FNYEAQ, per germline. CDR3 protein: CASSLTSADYHEQYF. CDR3 nucleotides: TGTGCCAGCAGCTTAACGTCGGCCGACTACCACGAGCAGTACTTC.

V gene TRBV28 combines with J gene TRBJ2-2, with D perhaps TRBD2 (5 bases). There are 14 residues in the CDR3. Germline-derived CDR1 and CDR2 are MDHEN and SYDVKM. V was pared by 9 bases and J by 2 bases, with 13 bases between. The CDR3 bases are TGTGCCAGTTTAGGACTGTTAAACACCGGGGAGCTGTTTTTT. This codes for CASLGLLNTGELFF. The full variable domain, with the rest looked up from reference TRBV28 and TRBJ2-2, is DVKVTQSSRYLVKRTGEKVFLECVQDMDHENMFWYRQDPGLGLRLIYFSYDVKMKEKGDIPEGYSVSREKKERFSLILESASTNQTSMYLCASLGLLNTGELFFGEGSRLTVL.

The rearrangement links TRBV12-5 to TRBJ2-1; 10 nucleotides match TRBD2. The CDR3 runs to 16 residues. CDR1 is LGHNT and CDR2 is FRNRAP in the germline V gene. J gave up 1 base and V 4 bases, and 4 bases lay outside the gene matches. The CDR3 coding sequence is TGTGCTAGTGGTTCGACTAGCGGGTCGTCCTACAATGAGCAGTTCTTC. This sequence encodes CASGSTSGSSYNEQFF.

CDR3 sequence (DNA): TGTGCCAGCAGCCAAGAGAGCACCGGGGAGCTGTTTTTT. Its translation is CASSQESTGELFF. The V gene is TRBV14, the J gene TRBJ2-2, with D hard to call. Trimming took 0 bases from V and 4 from J, leaving 3 bases between them. The CDR3 extends over 13 amino acids. Germline V gives CDR1 SGHDN, CDR2 FVKESK. Together with reference TRBV14 and TRBJ2-2, the CDR3 gives the full variable domain: EAGVTQFPSHSVIEKGQTVTLRCDPISGHDNLYWYRRVMGKEIKFLLHFVKESKQDESGMPNNRFLAERTGGTYSTLKVQPAELEDSGVYFCASSQESTGELFFGEGSRLTVL.

The chain combines TRBV3-1 (or the pseudogene TRBV3-2) with TRBJ2-7; D possibly corresponds to TRBD2 (5 bases). V gave up 3 bases and J gave up 6 bases, with 12 bases separating them. The CDR3 is 13 residues long. Germline V CDR1 and CDR2: LGHDT, YNNKEL (reference sequence). This chain's CDR3 is CASSHPGIFEQYF. The CDR3 coding sequence is TGTGCCAGCAGCCACCCCGGGATTTTCGAGCAGTACTTC.

This chain joins TRBV19 and TRBJ1-5; 8 positions agree with TRBD1. With V trimmed by 4 bases and J by 4 bases, 3 bases remained unmatched. The V gene's germline CDR1 is LNHDA and CDR2 SQIVND (reference sequence). The CDR3 spans 14 residues. CDR3 bases: TGTGCCAGTAGTACAGGGGGCGGGAATCAGCCCCAGCATTTT. It encodes CASSTGGGNQPQHF.

The V gene is TRBV4-3, the J gene TRBJ2-5; 8 positions agree with TRBD2. The CDR3 runs to 15 residues. Germline lookup yields CDR1 LGHNA and CDR2 YSLEER. V was clipped by 0 bases and J by 9 bases; unmatched bases: 9. The CDR3 DNA reads TGCGCCAGCAGCCAAGAAGCGGGAGACCTCGTGGCCCAGTACTTC. This codes for CASSQEAGDLVAQYF.

In DNA, the CDR3 is TGTGCCAGCACTCGCGGCAACAATGAGCAGTTCTTC. This sequence encodes CASTRGNNEQFF. V gene TRBV28 combines with J gene TRBJ2-1; D uncertain. Germline V gene lookup returns CDR1 MDHEN and CDR2 SYDVKM. Trimming cost V 7 bases and J 5 bases, with 9 bases left between them. This CDR3 region has 12 residues.

V gene TRBV5-4 combines with J gene TRBJ1-4; D is unclear. The germline V gene encodes CDR1 SGHNT and CDR2 YYREEE (reference sequence). CDR3 length: 14 amino acids. Trimming left V 0 bases short and J 4 bases short, with 7 bases between. CDR3 DNA: TGTGCCAGCAGCTTGGCCGGGAATAATGAAAAACTGTTTTTT. This sequence encodes CASSLAGNNEKLFF. The whole variable domain, filled in from reference TRBV5-4 and TRBJ1-4, reads ETGVTQSPTHLIKTRGQQVTLRCSSQSGHNTVSWYQQALGQGPQFIFQYYREEENGRGNFPPRFSGLQFPNYSSELNVNALELDDSALYLCASSLAGNNEKLFFGSGTQLSVL.

The chain combines TRBV7-3 with TRBJ2-1; either TRBD1 or TRBD2 may supply D (5 bases each). The CDR3 sequence is 14 residues long. Germline lookup yields CDR1 SGHTA and CDR2 FQGTGA. Deletions cut 2 bases from V and 9 bases from J, with 14 bases between. In nucleotides, the CDR3 is TGTGCCAGCAGCTTATCTGGGGGTACGGGTGAGCAGTTCTTC. Translation gives CASSLSGGTGEQFF.

The V and J genes are TRBV29-1 and TRBJ1-1; D possibly corresponds to TRBD1 (5 bases). Germline V gene data show CDR1 as SQVTM and CDR2 as ANQGSEA. The V end was cut by 6 bases, the J end by 7 bases, with 9 bases between. CDR3 size: 10 residues. CDR3 loop: CSVGHFEAFF. In nucleotides, the CDR3 is TGCAGCGTAGGACACTTTGAAGCTTTCTTT.

The genes are TRBV6-2 or TRBV6-3 and TRBJ1-2; perhaps TRBD1 as D (5 bases). Germline V lookup: CDR1 MNHEY, CDR2 SVGEGT. V was pared by 2 bases and J by 2 bases, with 12 bases between. The CDR3 consists of 15 residues. The CDR3 is CASSYIGTANYGYTF. CDR3 sequence (DNA): TGTGCCAGCAGTTACATCGGGACGGCCAACTATGGCTACACCTTC.

The gene calls are TRBV7-8 and TRBJ1-1; TRBD1 might be the D (5 bases). V was cut by 4 bases and J by 3 bases, with 9 bases left in between. Germline CDR1 and CDR2: SGHVS and FQNEAQ. The CDR3 is 13 amino acids. CDR3 protein: CASSSSGYTEAFF. In nucleotides, the CDR3 is TGTGCCAGCAGCTCATCAGGGTACACTGAAGCTTTCTTT.

CDR3 amino acids: CASSEGHIYGYTF. CDR3 coding DNA: TGTGCCAGCAGTGAAGGACACATCTATGGCTACACCTTC. The rearrangement links TRBV2 to TRBJ1-2; D is undetermined. Germline V gene data show CDR1 as SNHLY and CDR2 as FYNNEI. The germline V and J ends were trimmed by 1 base and 4 bases, with 7 bases remaining between them. The CDR3 has 13 amino acids.

The chain has TRBV9 and TRBJ2-7; 8 bases are shared with TRBD1. Trimming removed 3 bases from V and 6 bases from J; junction bases left unmatched: 11. Per the germline V gene, CDR1 is SGDLS and CDR2 is YYNGEE. The CDR3 has 15 residues. CDR3 region: CASSGRQGSDSEQYF. The CDR3 DNA reads as TGTGCCAGCAGCGGCCGACAGGGGTCAGATTCCGAGCAGTACTTC. Based on the CDR3 plus reference TRBV9 and TRBJ2-7, the full variable domain is DSGVTQTPKHLITATGQRVTLRCSPRSGDLSVYWYQQSLDQGLQFLIQYYNGEERAKGNILERFSAQQFPDLHSELNLSSLELGDSALYFCASSGRQGSDSEQYFGPGTRLTVT.

The chain recombines TRBV5-1 with TRBJ1-1; D is perhaps TRBD1 (5 bases). V dropped 0 bases and J dropped 5 bases, with 14 bases sitting between them. CDR3 size: 15 residues. The V gene's germline CDR1 is SGHRS and CDR2 YFSETQ. The CDR3 DNA reads TGCGCCAGCAGCTTGGTTATGGGGGGAACAACTGAAGCTTTCTTT. Its translation: CASSLVMGGTTEAFF.

CDR3 loop: CSASRGQGFQPQHF. The CDR3, as DNA: TGCAGTGCTAGTAGGGGACAGGGGTTCCAGCCCCAGCATTTT. The rearrangement joins TRBV20-1 to TRBJ1-5, with 10 positions matching TRBD1. V lost 3 bases, J lost 7 bases, and 6 bases stayed unmatched. Per germline, CDR1 DFQATT and CDR2 SNEGSKA (reference sequence). The CDR3 extends over 14 amino acids.

The J gene is TRBJ2-2, the V gene TRBV2; 9 bases are a match to TRBD2. In germline, CDR1 is SNHLY, CDR2 FYNNEI. V dropped 1 base and J dropped 4; count of bases not matched to a gene: 4. The CDR3 sequence is 16 residues long. CDR3 bases: TGTGCCAGCAGTGAAGAGACTAGCGGTCTCACCGGGGAGCTGTTTTTT. Translation: CASSEETSGLTGELFF.